Following are 15 T cell receptor beta chains from one sample sequenced in a study of shared T cell receptors in the human thymus. The method was immunoSEQ multiplex PCR; TCRdb's version includes in-frame clones alone and lacks a portion of them. The data contain under 850,000 clones, 70% to 90% of them singletons. These data were likewise used in another study, on human thymus T cells.

The specimen sequenced was thymocytes. The receptors were sampled from a boy in the first two years of life with a congenital heart defect.

V and J are TRBV5-1 and TRBJ2-1, with D maybe TRBD2 (6 bases). The germline V gene has CDR1 SGHRS and CDR2 YFSETQ. This CDR3 region has 15 residues. The V end lost 6 bases, the J end lost 1 base, and 14 bases lay between the germline ends. The CDR3 loop is CASKPGEGSYNEQFF. The CDR3 region has the DNA TGCGCCAGCAAGCCGGGAGAAGGGTCCTACAATGAGCAGTTCTTC.

This clone was picked up one time. CDR3 DNA: TGTGCCAGCAGTGATCCGGGACAGTTTCACTATGGCTACACCTTC. The encoded protein is CASSDPGQFHYGYTF. The rearrangement links TRBV6-1 to TRBJ1-2, with 7 bases lining up with TRBD1. The CDR3 contains 15 residues. The ends lost 3 bases at V and 3 bases at J; junction bases unmatched: 7. The germline gives CDR1 MNHNS, CDR2 SASEGT.

This chain connects TRBV29-1 to TRBJ2-7; 8 nucleotides line up with TRBD1. This CDR3 comprises 17 residues. The V segment lost 0 bases and the J segment 6 bases; nucleotides outside the gene matches: 16. Germline V gene sequence: CDR1 SQVTM, CDR2 ANQGSEA. The DNA of the CDR3 is TGCAGCGTTGAAGACCCCCCAAGAAGGACAGGGATCGGCGAGCAGTACTTC. Its protein is CSVEDPPRRTGIGEQYF.

The CDR3 is CASSQEGSGRGEQFF. Here the CDR3 DNA reads TGCGCCAGCAGCCAAGAGGGTAGCGGGAGGGGTGAGCAGTTCTTC. The chain links TRBV4-1 to TRBJ2-1, with 11 nucleotides matching TRBD2. Germline V gene sequence: CDR1 MGHRA, CDR2 YSYEKL. The CDR3 sequence is 15 residues long. V lost 0 bases to trimming and J lost 9 bases; unmatched junction nucleotides: 4.

This clone has only a few counts. This chain connects TRBV19 to TRBJ1-3; a possible D gene is TRBD1 (6 bases). Germline CDR1 and CDR2: LNHDA and SQIVND (reference sequence). The CDR3 is 14 residues long. With 4 bases removed from V and 4 bases from J, the gap between germline ends came to 11 bases. DNA of the CDR3: TGTGCCAGTAGTACCGGGACATGGGGAAACACCATATATTTT. Translated: CASSTGTWGNTIYF.

The rearrangement uses TRBV19 and TRBJ2-1; D call uncertain. The ends were cut back, 5 bases at V and 1 base at J, with 12 bases in the middle. Germline CDR1 LNHDA, CDR2 SQIVND (reference sequence). This CDR3 is 15 amino acids long. The CDR3 sequence is CASSPLSLSYNEQFF. The CDR3 DNA reads as TGTGCCAGTAGTCCGTTGAGTCTTTCCTACAATGAGCAGTTCTTC.

The rearrangement joins TRBV4-3 to TRBJ1-1; a weak D match, TRBD1 (6 bases). CDR1 LGHNA and CDR2 YSLEER come from the germline V gene. The length of the CDR3 is 13 residues. The germline V and J ends were trimmed by 0 bases and 10 bases, with 12 bases remaining between them. CDR3 nucleotides: TGCGCCAGCAGCCAAGAGGGGGTCAGGGGAGCTTTCTTT. Amino acid sequence: CASSQEGVRGAFF.

The chain combines TRBV6-6 with TRBJ2-5, with 7 bases lining up with TRBD1. Germline V gene lookup returns CDR1 MNHNY and CDR2 SVGAGI (reference sequence). Losses at the gene ends were 5 bases for V and 6 bases for J; bases not matched to a gene: 9. The CDR3 totals 14 residues. The CDR3, as DNA: TGTGCCAGCAGTCAACAGGGGACAGCTAAGACCCAGTACTTC. It encodes CASSQQGTAKTQYF.

This chain links TRBV7-9 with TRBJ2-5; 12 positions match TRBD2. CDR3 length: 15 amino acids. V shed 4 bases, J shed 3 bases, and the junction held 3 bases outside the gene matches. The V gene's germline CDR1 is SEHNR and CDR2 FQNEAQ (reference sequence). CDR3: CASSYRTSGKETQYF. The CDR3 coding sequence is TGTGCCAGCAGCTACCGGACTAGCGGGAAAGAGACCCAGTACTTC.

This clone has only a few counts. The rearrangement links TRBV28 to TRBJ2-5, with 9 bases identical to TRBD1. The junction had 8 bases not matched to a gene; V was cut back by 5 bases and J by 4 bases. The CDR3 is 15 residues long. The germline gives CDR1 MDHEN, CDR2 SYDVKM. The DNA for the CDR3 is TGTGCCAGCAGTCCTAGGCACAGGGGGCGAGAGACCCAGTACTTC. Protein sequence: CASSPRHRGRETQYF. Full variable domain (rest looked up from reference TRBV28 and TRBJ2-5): DVKVTQSSRYLVKRTGEKVFLECVQDMDHENMFWYRQDPGLGLRLIYFSYDVKMKEKGDIPEGYSVSREKKERFSLILESASTNQTSMYLCASSPRHRGRETQYFGPGTRLLVL.

CDR3 nucleotide sequence: TGTGCCAGCAGCTTCGGGGGAAGCCCCTACAATGAGCAGTTCTTC. Amino acids: CASSFGGSPYNEQFF. This chain links TRBV11-3 with TRBJ2-1; weak D call: TRBD2 (6 bases). CDR3 length equals 15 residues. The V and J ends lost 3 bases and 2 bases respectively, with 11 bases between them. Germline CDR1 is SGHNT and CDR2 is YENEEA.

V is TRBV7-2 and J is TRBJ2-3, with 9 bases aligning to TRBD2. CDR1 and CDR2 from the germline V gene are SGHTA and FQGNSA. V gave up 2 bases and J gave up 2 bases; unmatched junction bases: 11. The CDR3 is made up of 18 amino acids. The CDR3 loop is CASSLPGILAGATDTQYF. For the CDR3, the DNA is TGTGCCAGCAGCTTACCTGGAATATTAGCGGGGGCCACAGATACGCAGTATTTT.

This chain links TRBV4-3 with TRBJ1-5, with a weak D call TRBD1 (6 bases). This CDR3 has 15 amino acids. Trimming shortened V by 0 bases and J by 4 bases, and 10 bases separated the two germline ends. Germline V gene lookup returns CDR1 LGHNA and CDR2 YSLEER. The CDR3 sequence: CASSQDYRVNQPQHF. CDR3 in DNA: TGCGCCAGCAGCCAAGATTACAGGGTGAATCAGCCCCAGCATTTT.

There are a few counts of this clone. The chain is built from TRBV10-2 and TRBJ2-3; possibly TRBD2 for D (6 bases). In germline, CDR1 is WSHSY, CDR2 SAAADI. Trimming shortened V by 2 bases and J by 1 base, and 13 bases separated the two germline ends. This CDR3 is 16 amino acids long. The CDR3 DNA reads as TGCGCCAGCAGTGAGGGTAAGGCTAGCGGCACAGATACGCAGTATTTT. This translates into CASSEGKASGTDTQYF.

This clone was observed a handful of times. The chain links TRBV11-3 to TRBJ2-7; 10 bases align to TRBD1. V trimming: 5 bases; J trimming: 3 bases; junction bases outside the gene matches: 7. Germline-derived CDR1 and CDR2 are SGHNT and YENEEA. The CDR3 has 15 residues. As DNA, the CDR3 is TGTGCCAGCAGCCAAAAGGACAGGGGGGACTACGAGCAGTACTTC. Its translation is CASSQKDRGDYEQYF. Combining the CDR3 with reference TRBV11-3 and TRBJ2-7 gives the whole variable domain EAGVVQSPRYKIIEKKQPVAFWCNPISGHNTLYWYLQNLGQGPELLIRYENEEAVDDSQLPKDRFSAERLKGVDSTLKIQPAELGDSAVYLCASSQKDRGDYEQYFGPGTRLTVT.